The 32 T cell receptor beta chains in this list originate from one sample, sequenced in a study of blood T cell repertoires in COVID-19. Sequencing used immunoSEQ multiplex PCR; TCRdb keeps in-frame clones, though not all of them. The sample lists 140,000 to 150,000 clones; approximately 82% were seen once. Material: peripheral blood. The receptors here all came from a man between 60 and 75 years old with active or convalescent COVID-19.

The rearrangement uses TRBV5-6 and TRBJ2-7; 8 nucleotides align to TRBD2. CDR1 and CDR2 from the germline V gene are SGHDT and YYEEEE. CDR3 length equals 14 residues. After removal of 0 bases from V and 3 bases from J, the junction contained 2 bases not matched to a gene. The DNA of the CDR3 is TGTGCCAGCAGCTTGGCTCTAGCGGGCTACGAGCAGTACTTC. It encodes CASSLALAGYEQYF. Full variable domain (rest looked up from reference TRBV5-6 and TRBJ2-7): DAGVTQSPTHLIKTRGQQVTLRCSPKSGHDTVSWYQQALGQGPQFIFQYYEEEERQRGNFPDRFSGHQFPNYSSELNVNALLLGDSALYLCASSLALAGYEQYFGPGTRLTVT.

This chain joins TRBV18 and TRBJ1-2; TRBD1 is a possible D gene (5 bases). Deletions cut 1 base from V and 8 bases from J, with 11 bases between. Germline V lookup: CDR1 KGHSH, CDR2 LQKENI. This CDR3 has 13 amino acids. CDR3 loop: CASSPQTDQGYTF. CDR3 nucleotides: TGTGCCAGCTCACCACAGACAGATCAGGGCTACACCTTC.

This clone was counted once. The chain combines TRBV18 with TRBJ1-2; D call uncertain. Trimming pared 2 bases from V and 4 bases from J, leaving 14 bases between. Germline V gene lookup returns CDR1 KGHSH and CDR2 LQKENI. This CDR3 region has 15 residues. The CDR3 region has the DNA TGTGCCAGCTCACCAGCCTTTGGGCAGCCCTATGGCTACACCTTC. It codes for CASSPAFGQPYGYTF.

This chain joins TRBV3-1 (or the pseudogene TRBV3-2) and TRBJ1-4; TRBD1 matches 8 bases. CDR1 and CDR2 from the germline V gene are LGHDT and YNNKEL (reference sequence). The CDR3 consists of 16 residues. The J segment lost 4 bases and the V segment lost 0 bases, leaving 4 bases of the junction unmatched. The CDR3 spells CASSQDPTGVNEKLFF. For the CDR3, the DNA is TGTGCCAGCAGCCAAGACCCGACAGGGGTTAATGAAAAACTGTTTTTT.

The chain carries TRBV7-9 and TRBJ2-2, with D possibly matching TRBD2 (6 bases). The V gene's germline CDR1 is SEHNR and CDR2 FQNEAQ (reference sequence). The V end lost 2 bases, the J end lost 5 bases, and 18 bases lay between the germline ends. This CDR3 has 17 amino acids. CDR3 nucleotide sequence: TGTGCCAGCAGCTTAAATTGGGCGGGATCCCGAACCGGGGAGCTGTTTTTT. It yields the protein CASSLNWAGSRTGELFF. Full variable domain (outside the CDR3, taken from reference TRBV7-9 and TRBJ2-2): DTGVSQNPRHKITKRGQNVTFRCDPISEHNRLYWYRQTLGQGPEFLTYFQNEAQLEKSRLLSDRFSAERPKGSFSTLEIQRTEQGDSAMYLCASSLNWAGSRTGELFFGEGSRLTVL.

The CDR3 is CATTAQGNTEAFF. The CDR3 DNA follows: TGTGCCACCACGGCACAGGGGAACACTGAAGCTTTCTTT. V and J are TRBV24-1 and TRBJ1-1; perhaps TRBD1 as D (6 bases). V lost 8 bases, J lost 1 base, and 10 bases lay in between. The CDR3 runs to 13 residues. Germline values: CDR1 KGHDR, CDR2 SFDVKD.

The rearrangement uses TRBV12-3 or TRBV12-4 and TRBJ1-2; weak D call: TRBD1 (5 bases). Trimming cost V 3 bases and J 8 bases, with 10 bases left between them. The CDR3 extends over 12 amino acids. The CDR3 region is CASSFNRQGYTF. The DNA of the CDR3 is TGTGCCAGCAGTTTTAACAGGCAAGGCTACACCTTC.

This chain links TRBV4-3 with TRBJ2-3, with TRBD2 matching 11 bases. The CDR3 contains 20 residues. Germline V CDR1 and CDR2: LGHNA, YSLEER. V lost 0 bases, J lost 0 bases, and 11 bases stayed unmatched. CDR3 nucleotide sequence: TGCGCCAGCAGCCAAGATTTAAGGTCTAGCGGGAGGACTAGCACAGATACGCAGTATTTT. This translates into CASSQDLRSSGRTSTDTQYF.

The rearrangement joins TRBV20-1 to TRBJ2-5; 7 bases are shared with TRBD2. The CDR3 is made up of 11 amino acids. Germline V gives CDR1 DFQATT, CDR2 SNEGSKA (reference sequence). Germline trimming cut 5 bases from V and 7 bases from J; bases unmatched to any gene: 4. CDR3 nucleotide sequence: TGCAGTGCTTATCCGGGAGGGACCCAGTACTTC. It codes for CSAYPGGTQYF.

The J gene is TRBJ1-2, the V gene TRBV10-1; tentative D call: TRBD1 (6 bases). The V end was cut by 7 bases, the J end by 4 bases, with 10 bases between. Germline V gene lookup returns CDR1 WNHNN and CDR2 SYGVQD (reference sequence). The CDR3 is 12 residues long. CDR3 in DNA: TGCGCCAGCATGGACAGAAGCTATGGCTACACCTTC. Translation: CASMDRSYGYTF.

V usage is TRBV19 and J usage is TRBJ2-5, with D possibly TRBD2 on 6 matching bases. This CDR3 contains 15 residues. V dropped 1 base and J dropped 4 bases, with 13 bases sitting between them. From germline, CDR1 is LNHDA and CDR2 SQIVND (reference sequence). CDR3 sequence: CASSIGGGGVETQYF. Here the CDR3 DNA reads TGTGCCAGTAGTATAGGAGGAGGAGGGGTAGAGACCCAGTACTTC.

This chain uses TRBV5-4 with TRBJ1-2, with no clear D. CDR3 size: 14 residues. Germline V lookup: CDR1 SGHNT, CDR2 YYREEE (reference sequence). The germline V and J ends were trimmed by 0 bases and 2 bases, with 8 bases remaining between them. The DNA for the CDR3 is TGTGCCAGCAGCTTGGTTCCAGTGAACTATGGCTACACCTTC. The encoded protein is CASSLVPVNYGYTF.

The chain links TRBV11-3 to TRBJ1-1, with D possibly TRBD1 on 6 matching bases. The length of the CDR3 is 16 residues. The V end lost 2 bases, the J end lost 1 base, and 14 bases lay between the germline ends. Per the germline V gene, CDR1 is SGHNT and CDR2 is YENEEA. The CDR3 sequence: CASSLHRGQTNTEAFF. For the CDR3, the DNA is TGTGCCAGCAGCTTACACCGGGGACAAACGAACACTGAAGCTTTCTTT.

The chain has TRBV12-5 and TRBJ1-2; no firm D call. The germline gives CDR1 LGHNT, CDR2 FRNRAP. The CDR3 sequence is 13 residues long. V gave up 7 bases and J gave up 2 bases, with 11 bases separating them. The CDR3: CASAPEGNYGYTF. As DNA, the CDR3 is TGTGCTAGTGCCCCCGAGGGCAACTATGGCTACACCTTC. Drawing the rest from reference TRBV12-5 and TRBJ1-2, the complete variable domain is DARVTQTPRHKVTEMGQEVTMRCQPILGHNTVFWYRQTMMQGLELLAYFRNRAPLDDSGMPKDRFSAEMPDATLATLKIQPSEPRDSAVYFCASAPEGNYGYTFGSGTRLTVV.

This chain connects TRBV4-3 to TRBJ1-1; maybe TRBD1 (6 bases). CDR3 length: 17 amino acids. V lost 2 bases and J 1 base, leaving 17 bases between the germline ends. From germline, CDR1 is LGHNA and CDR2 YSLEER. The CDR3: CASSQYRPGQTNTEAFF. CDR3 nucleotides: TGCGCCAGCAGCCAATACCGACCGGGACAAACGAACACTGAAGCTTTCTTT.

The chain recombines TRBV18 with TRBJ1-5, with 8 bases fitting TRBD1. Germline loops: CDR1 KGHSH, CDR2 LQKENI. The CDR3 covers 16 residues. V shed 2 bases, J shed 4 bases, and the junction held 7 bases outside the gene matches. The CDR3 protein is CASSPNRQGPNQPQHF. For the CDR3, the DNA is TGTGCCAGCTCACCAAACAGACAGGGGCCGAATCAGCCCCAGCATTTT.

The chain couples TRBV19 to TRBJ2-1; the match to TRBD2 covers 7 bases. The CDR3 length is 16 residues. Germline V gives CDR1 LNHDA, CDR2 SQIVND (reference sequence). Germline trimming cut 3 bases from V and 0 bases from J; bases unmatched to any gene: 5. Here the CDR3 DNA reads TGTGCCAGTAGTATCCTGCGGGGGAGCTCCTACAATGAGCAGTTCTTC. As protein: CASSILRGSSYNEQFF.

The V and J genes are TRBV4-3 and TRBJ1-4; 7 bases fit TRBD1. This CDR3 comprises 17 residues. J lost 0 bases, V lost 1 base, and 5 bases had no gene match. Germline-derived CDR1 and CDR2 are LGHNA and YSLEER. CDR3 region: CASSQGDTGATNEKLFF. CDR3 DNA sequence: TGCGCCAGCAGCCAAGGGGATACAGGGGCAACTAATGAAAAACTGTTTTTT.

This clone was detected only once. The chain carries TRBV29-1 and TRBJ1-2, with D perhaps TRBD1 (6 bases). Germline CDR1 SQVTM, CDR2 ANQGSEA. The CDR3 is 13 residues long. The V and J ends lost 4 bases and 4 bases respectively, with 13 bases between them. CDR3 residues: CSVAGEFFYGYTF. Written as DNA, the CDR3 is TGCAGCGTTGCAGGGGAGTTCTTCTATGGCTACACCTTC.

The chain links TRBV4-3 to TRBJ2-1, with no clear D. Looked up from germline, CDR1 is LGHNA and CDR2 is YSLEER. The CDR3 length is 16 residues. Deletions cut 0 bases from V and 0 bases from J, with 9 bases between. As DNA, the CDR3 is TGCGCCAGCAGCCAAGAAATGGTTAGCTCCTACAATGAGCAGTTCTTC. Amino acid sequence: CASSQEMVSSYNEQFF.

The chain recombines TRBV9 with TRBJ2-2; TRBD2 matches 11 bases. The V segment lost 4 bases and the J segment 0 bases; nucleotides outside the gene matches: 5. CDR1 is SGDLS and CDR2 is YYNGEE in the germline V gene. CDR3 size: 17 residues. CDR3 protein: CASSIGTSGPNTGELFF. The CDR3 DNA follows: TGTGCCAGCAGCATCGGGACTAGCGGACCGAACACCGGGGAGCTGTTTTTT.

CDR3 sequence reads: CASSGGGPHNTEAFF. In DNA, the CDR3 is TGTGCCAGCAGCGGGGGGGGACCTCATAACACTGAAGCTTTCTTT. The rearrangement links TRBV11-3 to TRBJ1-1; possibly TRBD1 for D (5 bases). The germline gives CDR1 SGHNT, CDR2 YENEEA. CDR3 length: 15 amino acids. Trimming shortened V by 5 bases and J by 2 bases, and 15 bases separated the two germline ends.

This clone was found a few times. For the CDR3, the DNA is TGTGCCAGCAGCAAAGGGGAGATTGCAGATACGCAGTATTTT. Its protein product is CASSKGEIADTQYF. This chain links TRBV7-9 with TRBJ2-3; D assignment may be TRBD1 or TRBD2 (5 bases each). Germline assignment: CDR1 SEHNR and CDR2 FQNEAQ (reference sequence). The CDR3 length is 14 residues. V dropped 5 bases and J dropped 4 bases, with 13 bases sitting between them.

The V call is TRBV15, the J call TRBJ2-7; perhaps TRBD2 as D (5 bases). Trimming pared 0 bases from V and 6 bases from J, leaving 18 bases between. The CDR3 has 16 amino acids. The germline gives CDR1 LNHNV, CDR2 YYDKDF (reference sequence). CDR3 in amino acids: CATSRDSRRLSGEQYV. DNA of the CDR3: TGTGCCACCAGCAGAGACTCCCGGAGGCTTTCTGGCGAGCAGTACGTC.

This chain connects TRBV18 to TRBJ2-1, with D tentatively TRBD1 (5 bases). This CDR3 region has 15 residues. Germline CDR1 KGHSH, CDR2 LQKENI. The V end lost 0 bases, the J end lost 5 bases, and 11 bases lay between the germline ends. CDR3: CASSPPGQGNNEQFF. In DNA form, the CDR3 reads TGTGCCAGCTCACCACCGGGCCAGGGAAACAATGAGCAGTTCTTC.

The V gene is TRBV3-1 (or the pseudogene TRBV3-2), the J gene TRBJ1-4; no clear D. Trimming removed 0 bases from V and 7 bases from J, with 9 bases in between. Germline V CDR1 and CDR2: LGHDT, YNNKEL (reference sequence). The CDR3 spans 14 residues. The CDR3 loop reads CASSQDAEGEKLFF. The CDR3 DNA reads as TGTGCCAGCAGCCAAGATGCGGAGGGTGAAAAACTGTTTTTT.

The rearrangement links TRBV30 to TRBJ2-7; the D gene is possibly TRBD1 (6 bases). This CDR3 has 15 amino acids. Germline V gives CDR1 GTSNPN, CDR2 SVGIG (reference sequence). Between the trimmed V and J ends, which lost 1 base and 1 base, there was a span of 14 bases. The CDR3: CAWSGTLQGSYEQYV. The CDR3 DNA is TGTGCCTGGAGTGGGACTTTACAGGGATCCTACGAGCAGTACGTC.

CDR3 amino acids: CASSPTINQETQYF. For the CDR3, the DNA is TGTGCCAGCAGCCCGACAATAAATCAAGAGACCCAGTACTTC. This rearrangement joins TRBV7-2 to TRBJ2-5; no clear D. The V gene lost 5 bases and the J gene lost 2 bases, with 12 bases spanning the gap. The germline V gene has CDR1 SGHTA and CDR2 FQGNSA. The CDR3 is 14 amino acids. The variable domain in full, completed from reference TRBV7-2 and TRBJ2-5, reads GAGVSQSPSNKVTEKGKDVELRCDPISGHTALYWYRQSLGQGLEFLIYFQGNSAPDKSGLPSDRFSAERTGGSVSTLTIQRTQQEDSAVYLCASSPTINQETQYFGPGTRLLVL.

The chain has TRBV9 and TRBJ1-2, with 12 bases lining up with TRBD1. J was trimmed by 8 bases and V by 5 bases; bases with no gene match: 13. Germline V gene lookup returns CDR1 SGDLS and CDR2 YYNGEE. This CDR3 contains 16 residues. The CDR3 reads CASRFNRDRGPGGYTF. In DNA, the CDR3 is TGTGCCAGCAGATTTAACCGGGACAGGGGGCCTGGAGGCTACACCTTC.

This rearrangement joins TRBV21-1 to TRBJ2-7; the D call in the table, TRBD1, was not verified against the DNA. TRBV21-1 is a pseudogene locus. The CDR3 has 13 residues. CDR3 in amino acids: CASKGAGVYEQYV. The CDR3 region has the DNA TGTGCCAGCAAGGGTGCAGGGGTCTACGAGCAGTACGTC.

V gene TRBV27 combines with J gene TRBJ2-1; the match to TRBD1 covers 11 bases. Trimming took 5 bases from V and 4 from J; bases not matched to a gene: 7. The CDR3 runs 16 residues. The V gene's germline CDR1 is MNHEY and CDR2 SMNVEV (reference sequence). CDR3 region: CASSPRTGGSYNEQFF. For the CDR3, the DNA is TGTGCCAGCAGTCCCAGGACAGGGGGCTCATACAATGAGCAGTTCTTC.

The rearrangement links TRBV25-1 to TRBJ1-2; no firm D call. In germline, CDR1 is MGHDK, CDR2 SYGVNS. Trimming shortened V by 6 bases and J by 6 bases, and 29 bases separated the two germline ends. The CDR3 consists of 18 residues. The CDR3 bases are TGTGCCAGCAGCTCGACCACCGGTTTCGGGCCCCCTAGCCATGGCTACACCTTC. It translates to CASSSTTGFGPPSHGYTF.